This note documents a single T cell receptor beta chain sequence. Documented treatment: randomized to nivolumab then ipilimumab (arm A) or the reverse (arm B). PBMC sorting kept live CD3+CD8+ cells without CD19 or CD56. The CDR3 consists of 12 residues. Trimming took 5 bases from V and 7 from J; bases not matched to a gene: 5. The germline V gene has CDR1 MNHEY and CDR2 SVGAGI. Only in-frame clones appear in the TCRdb table, and some are missing; sequencing was by immunoSEQ multiplex PCR. The table has roughly 20,000 clones, 75% to 85% seen once. The sample belongs to a study of sequential checkpoint blockade in melanoma.

The specimen was CD8+ T cells sorted from blood (inferred from file names), collected from a patient given nivolumab and ipilimumab in sequence. The V gene is TRBV6-5, the J gene TRBJ2-7, with 7 bases lining up with TRBD1. This sequence originates from a human donor with melanoma. As DNA, the CDR3 is TGTGCCAGCAGTCGCACAGGGGTTGAGCAGTACTTC. This sequence encodes CASSRTGVEQYF.